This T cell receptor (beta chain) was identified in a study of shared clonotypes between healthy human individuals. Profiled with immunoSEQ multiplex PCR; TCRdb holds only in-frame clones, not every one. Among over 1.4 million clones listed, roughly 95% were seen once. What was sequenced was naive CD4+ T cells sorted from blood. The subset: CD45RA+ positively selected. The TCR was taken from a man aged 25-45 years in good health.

The CDR3 nucleotides read TGCAGCGTTGACGAACGGGCGGGAGGAAGAGAGCAGTACTTC. Its protein is CSVDERAGGREQYF. V is TRBV29-1 and J is TRBJ2-7, with 8 nucleotides matching TRBD2. V lost 3 bases to trimming and J lost 7 bases; unmatched junction nucleotides: 11. The germline CDR1 and CDR2 sequences are SQVTM and ANQGSEA. The CDR3 runs to 14 residues.